This T cell receptor beta chain originates from a study of shared clonotypes between healthy human individuals. Study context: Researchers assigned three CD4 naive, three CD4 memory, two CD8 naive and one CD8 memory plate to each donor. Study-wide points: All-four-donor shared clonotypes had higher generation probabilities than non-shared clonotypes did.

The assay ran at deep level. Measured with immunoSEQ multiplex PCR; TCRdb has only the in-frame clones, and not every one. The sample carries under 750,000 clones, 55% to 75% recorded once. Donors comprised healthy HIV-negative adults lacking recent acute infections or vaccinations. Notes on this clone: Its target is unknown. Other DNA sequences in the same sample also yield this CDR3.

The CDR3 loop spans 14 amino acids. CDR1 SGHRS and CDR2 YFSETQ come from the germline V gene. V shed 2 bases, J shed 4 bases, and the junction held 3 bases outside the gene matches. This receptor was obtained from a woman aged 25 to 39 in good health. The sample consisted of memory CD4+ T cells sorted from blood. Described subset: CD45RA-negative fraction. J is TRBJ2-1 and V is TRBV5-1, with 7 nucleotides matching TRBD1. The CDR3 DNA follows: TGCGCCAGCAGCTTAGGGGACAGATACAATGAGCAGTTCTTC. Translating gives CASSLGDRYNEQFF.